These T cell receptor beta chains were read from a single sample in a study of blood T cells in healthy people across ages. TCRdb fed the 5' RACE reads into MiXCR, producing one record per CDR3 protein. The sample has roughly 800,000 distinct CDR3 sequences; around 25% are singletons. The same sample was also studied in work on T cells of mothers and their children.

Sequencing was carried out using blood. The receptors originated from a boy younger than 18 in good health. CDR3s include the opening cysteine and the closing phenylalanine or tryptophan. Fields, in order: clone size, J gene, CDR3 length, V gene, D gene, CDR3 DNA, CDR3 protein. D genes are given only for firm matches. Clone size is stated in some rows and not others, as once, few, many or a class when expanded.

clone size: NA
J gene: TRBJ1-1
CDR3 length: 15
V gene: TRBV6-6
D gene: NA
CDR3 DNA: TGTGCCAGCAGTTACTCGAGCGGTCTGAACACTGAAGCTTTCTTT
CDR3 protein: CASSYSSGLNTEAFF

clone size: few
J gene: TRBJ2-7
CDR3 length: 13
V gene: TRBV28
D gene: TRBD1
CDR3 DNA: TGTGCCAGTGGGGGACAGGGGATCCACGAGCAGTACTTC
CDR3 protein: CASGGQGIHEQYF

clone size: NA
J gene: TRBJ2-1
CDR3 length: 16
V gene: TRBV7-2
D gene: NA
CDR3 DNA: TGTGCCAGCAGCTTCTCAGAATCTAGCTCCTACAATGAGCAGTTCTTC
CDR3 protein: CASSFSESSSYNEQFF

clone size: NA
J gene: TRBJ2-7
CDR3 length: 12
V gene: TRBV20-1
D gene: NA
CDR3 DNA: TGCAGTGCAATTGGCCACTCCTACGAGCAGTACTTC
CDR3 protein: CSAIGHSYEQYF

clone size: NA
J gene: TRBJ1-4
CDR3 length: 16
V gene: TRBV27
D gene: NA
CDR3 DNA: TGTGCCAGCAGTTTAGAAGGCCGGGTTAGCAGTGAAAAACTGTGTTTT
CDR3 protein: CASSLEGRVSSEKLCF

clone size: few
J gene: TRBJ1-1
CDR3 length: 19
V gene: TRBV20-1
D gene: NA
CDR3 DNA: TGCAGTGCTAGAGAGGCTTTGGGGACGGCGAAAATCATGAACACTGAAGCTTTCTTT
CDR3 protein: CSAREALGTAKIMNTEAFF

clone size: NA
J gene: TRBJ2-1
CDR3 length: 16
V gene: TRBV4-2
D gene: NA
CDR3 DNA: TGTGCCAGCAGCCCCCAGAACAAAGTCTCCTACAATGAGCAGTTCTTC
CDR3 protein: CASSPQNKVSYNEQFF

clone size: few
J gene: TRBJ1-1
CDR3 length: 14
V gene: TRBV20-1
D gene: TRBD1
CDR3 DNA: TGCAGTGCTGTAGAACAGGGGCTGAACACTGAAGCTTTCTTT
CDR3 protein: CSAVEQGLNTEAFF

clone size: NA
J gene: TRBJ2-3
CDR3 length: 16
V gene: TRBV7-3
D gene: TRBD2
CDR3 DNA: TGTGCCAGCAGCTCCCTCGGGGGGGCCGTAACAGATACGCAGTATTTT
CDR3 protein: CASSSLGGAVTDTQYF

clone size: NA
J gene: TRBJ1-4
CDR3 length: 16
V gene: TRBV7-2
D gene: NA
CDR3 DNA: TGTGCCAGCAGCTTGAGTTCAGGGAGGGGGAATGAAAAACTGTTTTTT
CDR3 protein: CASSLSSGRGNEKLFF

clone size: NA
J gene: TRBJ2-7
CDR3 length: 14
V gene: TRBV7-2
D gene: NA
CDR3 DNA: TGTGCCAGCAGTTCCCTCGGCCCGACCTACGAGCAGTACTTC
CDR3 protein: CASSSLGPTYEQYF

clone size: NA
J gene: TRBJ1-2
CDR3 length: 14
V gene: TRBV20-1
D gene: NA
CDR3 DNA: TGCAGTGCTAGGCGACTGGGGGCAAACTATGGCTACACCTTC
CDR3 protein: CSARRLGANYGYTF

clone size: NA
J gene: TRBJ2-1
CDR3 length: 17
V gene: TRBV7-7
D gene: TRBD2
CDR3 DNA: TGTGCTAGCAGCCCAAACCTACTAGCGGGAGGTAACAATGAGCAGTTCTTC
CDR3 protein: CASSPNLLAGGNNEQFF

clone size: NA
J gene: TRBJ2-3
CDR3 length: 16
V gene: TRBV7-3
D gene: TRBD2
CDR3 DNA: TGTGCCAGCAGCCCCGGACTAGCGCCTAGCACAGATACGCAGTATTTT
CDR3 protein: CASSPGLAPSTDTQYF

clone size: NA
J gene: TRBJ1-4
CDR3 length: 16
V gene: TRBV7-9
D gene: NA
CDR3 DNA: TGTGCCAGCAGCTCCTTCGTCCAGGGGACTAATGAAAAACTGTTTTTT
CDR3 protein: CASSSFVQGTNEKLFF

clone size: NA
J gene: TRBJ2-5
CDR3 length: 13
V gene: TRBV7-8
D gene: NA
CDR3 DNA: TGTGCCAGCAGCGCCGGACTCCCGGGGACCCAGTACTTC
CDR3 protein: CASSAGLPGTQYF

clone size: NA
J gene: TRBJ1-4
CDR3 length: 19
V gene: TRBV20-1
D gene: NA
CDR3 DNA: TGCAGTGCTAGAGCTACGCGGGGCCAGGAGGGCCTGGTGGTCGAAAAACTGTTTTTT
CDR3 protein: CSARATRGQEGLVVEKLFF

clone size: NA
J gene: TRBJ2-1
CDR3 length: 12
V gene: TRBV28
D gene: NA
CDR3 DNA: TGTGCCAGCAGTTTTAGTAAAGGGAGTCAGTTCTTC
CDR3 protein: CASSFSKGSQFF

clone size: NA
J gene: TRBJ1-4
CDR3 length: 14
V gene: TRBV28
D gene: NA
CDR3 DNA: TGTGCCAGCAGTTTCGGGGGCAGCAAAGAAAAACTGTTTTTT
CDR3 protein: CASSFGGSKEKLFF

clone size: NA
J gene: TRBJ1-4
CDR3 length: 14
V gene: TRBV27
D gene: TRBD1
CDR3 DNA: TGTGCCAGCAGTTGGACAGGCGATAATGAAAAACTGTTTTTT
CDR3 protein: CASSWTGDNEKLFF

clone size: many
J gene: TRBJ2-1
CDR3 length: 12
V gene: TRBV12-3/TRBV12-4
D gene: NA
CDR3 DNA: TGTGCCAGCAGACCCGACAGCAATGAGCAGTTCTTC
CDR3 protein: CASRPDSNEQFF

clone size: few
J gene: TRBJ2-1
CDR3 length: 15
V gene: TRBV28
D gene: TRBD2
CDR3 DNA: TGTGCCAGCAGTGAGCGGGGTTACTCCTACAATGAGCAGTTCTTC
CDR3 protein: CASSERGYSYNEQFF

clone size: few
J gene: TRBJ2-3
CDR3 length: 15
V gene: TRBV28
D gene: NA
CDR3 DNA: TGTGCCAGCAGTTTCCCGGGAGAGAACACAGATACGCAGTATTTT
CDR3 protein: CASSFPGENTDTQYF

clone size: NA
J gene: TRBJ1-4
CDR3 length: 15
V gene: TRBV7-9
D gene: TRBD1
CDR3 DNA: TGTGCCAGCAGCTCGCCCGACAGGGGTGATGAAAAACTGTTTTTT
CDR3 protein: CASSSPDRGDEKLFF

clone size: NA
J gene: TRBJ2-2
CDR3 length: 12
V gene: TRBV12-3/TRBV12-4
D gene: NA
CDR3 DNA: TGTGCCAGCAGTTTGGTTCGTGGGGAGCTGTTTTTT
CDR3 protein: CASSLVRGELFF

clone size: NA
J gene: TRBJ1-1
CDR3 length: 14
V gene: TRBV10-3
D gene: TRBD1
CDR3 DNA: TGTGCCATCAGTCCCGGACAGGGTTCGACTGAAGCTTTCTTT
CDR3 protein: CAISPGQGSTEAFF

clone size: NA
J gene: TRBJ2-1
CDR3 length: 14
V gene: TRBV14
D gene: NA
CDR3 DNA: TGTGCCAGCAAAAGATGGGGCGGCTACAATGAGCAGTTCTTC
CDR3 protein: CASKRWGGYNEQFF

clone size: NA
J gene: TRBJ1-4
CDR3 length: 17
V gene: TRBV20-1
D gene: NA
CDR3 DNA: TGCAGTGTGGCCATGATGCAGGGGCCTGTGACTAATGAAAAACTGTTTTTT
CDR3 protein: CSVAMMQGPVTNEKLFF

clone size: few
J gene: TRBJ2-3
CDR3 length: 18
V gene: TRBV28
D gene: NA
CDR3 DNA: TGTGCCAGCAGGACCAGAGACGGACTATCCCTAGCCCGGGATACGCAGTATTTT
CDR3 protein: CASRTRDGLSLARDTQYF

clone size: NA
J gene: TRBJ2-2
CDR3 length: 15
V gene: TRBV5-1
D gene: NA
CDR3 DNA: TGCGCCAGCAGCTTCGGGGGGCTGGACACCGGGGAGCTGTTTTTT
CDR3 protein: CASSFGGLDTGELFF

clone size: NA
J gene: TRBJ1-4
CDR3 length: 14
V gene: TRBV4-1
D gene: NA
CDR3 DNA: TGCGCCAGCAGCCAACCGGGAGAGATTGAAAAACTGTTTTTT
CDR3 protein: CASSQPGEIEKLFF

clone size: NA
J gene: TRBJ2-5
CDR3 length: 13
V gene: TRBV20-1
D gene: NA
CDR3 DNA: TGCAGTGCTAGAGAACAGGGTGGAGAGACCCAGTACTTC
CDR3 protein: CSAREQGGETQYF

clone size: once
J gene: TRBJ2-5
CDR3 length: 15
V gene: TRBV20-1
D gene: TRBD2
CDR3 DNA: TGCAGTGCTGGGAGGCTAGCGGGGGCCCAAGAGACCCAGTACTTC
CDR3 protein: CSAGRLAGAQETQYF

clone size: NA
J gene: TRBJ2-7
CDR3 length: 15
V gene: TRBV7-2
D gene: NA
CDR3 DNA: TGTGCCAGCAGCTTACAGGCCCAGGGAAACTACGAGCAGTACTTC
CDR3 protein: CASSLQAQGNYEQYF

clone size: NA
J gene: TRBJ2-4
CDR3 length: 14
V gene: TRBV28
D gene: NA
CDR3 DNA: TGTGCCAGCAGTTTGGGCGGGGACAAAAACATTCAGTACTTC
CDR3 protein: CASSLGGDKNIQYF

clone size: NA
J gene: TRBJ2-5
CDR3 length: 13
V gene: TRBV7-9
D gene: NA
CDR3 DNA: TGTGCCATCGGCCCGGGGGTTCAAGAGACCCAGTACTTC
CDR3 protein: CAIGPGVQETQYF

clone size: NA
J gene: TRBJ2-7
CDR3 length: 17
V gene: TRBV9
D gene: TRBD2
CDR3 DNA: TGTGCCAGCAGCTCCCCGGGACTAGCGGAAATGTCATACGAGCAGTACTTC
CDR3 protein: CASSSPGLAEMSYEQYF